Listed below are T cell receptor beta chains from one sample, sequenced in a study of cytomegalovirus exposure and HLA in healthy donors. Method: immunoSEQ multiplex PCR; TCRdb's copy keeps in-frame clones and lacks some. Among about 120,000 clones listed, about 15% were seen once. Material for sequencing was PBMCs. The source is a female donor in good health and CMV-seropositive. CDR3s include the opening cysteine and the closing phenylalanine or tryptophan. The order of the fields is clone size, V gene, J gene, D gene, CDR3 protein, CDR3 DNA. D genes are given only for firm matches. For some rows the clone size is stated as once, few or many, or as a class when expanded; others skip it.

-,TRBV7-9,TRBJ2-3,-,CASSMKPDTQYF,TGTGCCAGCAGTATGAAGCCAGATACGCAGTATTTT
few,TRBV19,TRBJ2-4,TRBD2,CASSIRSGGGAKNIQYF,TGTGCCAGTAGTATACGTAGTGGCGGGGGAGCCAAAAACATTCAGTACTTC
-,TRBV28,TRBJ2-7,-,CASSLTYYEQYF,TGTGCCAGCAGTTTAACTTACTACGAGCAGTACTTC
-,TRBV6-6,TRBJ1-2,-,CASSRQGNYGYTF,TGTGCCAGCAGTAGGCAGGGCAACTATGGCTACACCTTC
-,TRBV4-3,TRBJ2-3,-,CASSQALAATDTQYF,TGCGCCAGCAGCCAAGCACTAGCCGCCACAGATACGCAGTATTTT
-,TRBV25-1,TRBJ2-7,TRBD2,CASSTGGLAGGLQYF,TGTGCCAGCAGTACGGGCGGACTAGCGGGGGGCCTGCAGTACTTC
few,TRBV28,TRBJ2-5,TRBD1,CASSISRQGAQDIQYF,TGTGCCAGCAGTATCTCTAGACAGGGCGCCCAAGATATCCAGTACTTC
-,TRBV6-5,TRBJ1-3,-,CASSRTLPSGNTIYF,TGTGCCAGCAGTCGGACACTTCCCTCTGGAAACACCATATATTTT
-,TRBV6-1,TRBJ1-3,-,CASSTDRRNTIYF,TGTGCCAGCAGTACTGACAGGAGAAACACCATATATTTT
-,TRBV5-6,TRBJ1-1,-,CASSGIRGNTEAFF,TGTGCCAGCAGCGGGATCCGGGGGAACACTGAAGCTTTCTTT
few,TRBV5-1,TRBJ1-6,TRBD1,CASRGEGASPLHF,TGCGCCAGCAGAGGAGAGGGGGCTTCACCCCTCCACTTT
-,TRBV6-6,TRBJ2-1,TRBD2,CASSSTSGGYNEQFF,TGTGCCAGCAGTTCGACTAGCGGGGGTTACAATGAGCAGTTCTTC
-,TRBV4-3,TRBJ2-3,TRBD2,CASSPRWTSGRENTDTQYF,TGCGCCAGCAGCCCCCGATGGACTAGCGGGAGGGAGAACACAGATACGCAGTATTTT
-,TRBV5-1,TRBJ2-2,TRBD1,CASSLESAGGTGELFF,TGCGCCAGCAGCTTGGAGTCGGCAGGGGGCACCGGGGAGCTGTTTTTT
few,TRBV7-9,TRBJ2-3,TRBD2,CASSTSGDSTDTQYF,TGTGCCAGCAGCACAAGCGGGGATAGCACAGATACGCAGTATTTT
-,TRBV19,TRBJ1-1,-,CASTDRLLGAFF,TGTGCCAGTACCGACAGGCTCTTGGGGGCTTTCTTT
-,TRBV4-1,TRBJ2-1,-,CASSPRAAGNYNEQFF,TGCGCCAGCAGCCCCCGCGCGGCGGGAAACTACAATGAGCAGTTCTTC
-,TRBV30,TRBJ2-7,-,CAWSNFFGVPNAKNGLVLYF,TGTGCCTGGAGTAATTTTTTCGGGGTACCAAACGCAAAGAATGGGCTAGTTCTGTACTTC
once,TRBV10-3,TRBJ2-3,-,CAISGGRGSTDTQYF,TGTGCCATCAGTGGGGGTAGAGGGAGCACAGATACGCAGTATTTT
-,TRBV25-1,TRBJ1-1,-,CASSELSRNTEAFF,TGTGCCAGCAGTGAATTGTCCCGGAACACTGAAGCTTTCTTT
few,TRBV7-6,TRBJ2-2,TRBD2,CASSFYRTSGDTGELFF,TGTGCCAGCAGCTTCTATAGGACTAGCGGGGACACCGGGGAGCTGTTTTTT
-,TRBV7-2,TRBJ2-7,-,CASSLMEGGYYEQYF,TGTGCCAGCAGCTTAATGGAGGGAGGATACTACGAGCAGTACTTC
-,TRBV5-1,TRBJ2-7,TRBD1,CASSSTGGFYEQYF,TGCGCCAGCAGCTCAACAGGGGGCTTCTACGAGCAGTACTTC
-,TRBV28,TRBJ2-7,TRBD1,CASRVPSGQTFYEQYF,TGTGCCAGCAGGGTCCCGTCGGGACAGACCTTCTACGAGCAGTACTTC
-,TRBV30,TRBJ2-3,TRBD2,CAWSVRLRTSGSPTDTQYF,TGTGCCTGGAGTGTAAGGTTGCGGACTAGCGGGAGCCCCACAGATACGCAGTATTTT
-,TRBV29-1,TRBJ2-1,TRBD2,CSVVGLAGYNEQFF,TGCAGCGTTGTCGGCCTAGCGGGGTACAATGAGCAGTTCTTC
-,TRBV6-5,TRBJ2-7,TRBD1,CASRGQGTLSYEQYF,TGTGCCAGCAGGGGACAGGGGACGTTGTCCTACGAGCAGTACTTC
few,TRBV6-5,TRBJ1-2,TRBD1,CASSYSQGGYGYTF,TGTGCCAGCAGTTACTCGCAGGGGGGCTATGGCTACACCTTC
few,TRBV5-1,TRBJ2-7,TRBD2,CASRLVTSGSYEQYF,TGCGCCAGCCGCCTCGTGACTAGCGGTTCCTACGAGCAGTACTTC
-,TRBV5-1,TRBJ1-6,TRBD1,CASKATPVGQGYNSPLHF,TGCGCCAGCAAAGCAACTCCGGTCGGACAGGGGTATAATTCACCCCTCCACTTT
few,TRBV27,TRBJ1-5,-,CASSRNRDGNQPQHF,TGTGCCAGCAGTCGGAACAGGGACGGGAATCAGCCCCAGCATTTT
-,TRBV5-1,TRBJ2-3,-,CASSSSPDYPGADTQYF,TGCGCCAGCAGCTCATCCCCGGACTACCCGGGGGCAGATACGCAGTATTTT
-,TRBV6-6,TRBJ2-5,-,CASSSLADSPKETQYF,TGTGCCAGCAGTTCCTTAGCGGATTCCCCGAAGGAGACCCAGTACTTC
-,TRBV4-3,TRBJ2-7,-,CASSQEATGIYEQYF,TGCGCCAGCAGCCAAGAAGCGACAGGCATCTACGAGCAGTACTTC
-,TRBV10-3,TRBJ2-3,-,CAITRAGSPTDTQYF,TGTGCCATCACCCGGGCAGGGTCCCCCACAGATACGCAGTATTTT
-,TRBV7-3,TRBJ2-1,-,CASSFGRDYNEQFF,TGTGCCAGCAGCTTTGGCCGGGACTACAATGAGCAGTTCTTC
-,TRBV7-2,TRBJ1-2,TRBD1,CASSRQGANYGYTF,TGTGCCAGCAGCCGACAGGGGGCAAACTATGGCTACACCTTC
-,TRBV27,TRBJ2-1,TRBD2,CASRSGGSSGHEQFF,TGTGCCAGCAGGTCCGGGGGGAGTAGCGGGCATGAGCAGTTCTTC
-,TRBV5-1,TRBJ2-7,TRBD1,CASSRRQGSSNEQYF,TGCGCCAGCAGCCGGAGACAGGGTTCCTCCAACGAGCAGTACTTC
-,TRBV19,TRBJ1-2,TRBD1,CASSIGTGTSYGYTF,TGTGCCAGTAGTATAGGGACAGGAACCTCCTATGGCTACACCTTC